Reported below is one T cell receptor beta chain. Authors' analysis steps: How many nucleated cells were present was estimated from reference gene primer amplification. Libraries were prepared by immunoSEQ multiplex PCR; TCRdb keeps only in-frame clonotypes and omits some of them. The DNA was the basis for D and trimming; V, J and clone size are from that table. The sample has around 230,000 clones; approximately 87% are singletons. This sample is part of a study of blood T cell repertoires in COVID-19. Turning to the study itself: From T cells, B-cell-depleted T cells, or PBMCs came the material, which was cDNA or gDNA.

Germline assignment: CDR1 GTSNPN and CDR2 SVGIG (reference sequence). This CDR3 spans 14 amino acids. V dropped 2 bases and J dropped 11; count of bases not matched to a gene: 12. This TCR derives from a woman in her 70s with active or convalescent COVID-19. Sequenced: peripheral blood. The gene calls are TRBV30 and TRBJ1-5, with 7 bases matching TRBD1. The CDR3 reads CAWSTGFQGGAQHF. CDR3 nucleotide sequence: TGTGCCTGGAGTACCGGCTTTCAGGGGGGAGCCCAGCATTTT.